Listed below are T cell receptor beta chains from one sample, sequenced in a study of shared clonotypes between healthy human individuals. Data came from immunoSEQ multiplex PCR; TCRdb stores just in-frame clones and leaves some out. The sample consists of about a million clones, 70% to 85% of them appearing once. The sample comprised memory CD4+ T cells from PBMCs. The source is a man between 18 and 29 years old in good health. Some clones in this sample may be carry-over from other donors' samples. Each CDR3 is given with its conserved first and last residue. D genes are given only for firm matches. Size values are once, few and many counts, or a class for expanded clones, and some rows have none.

clone size	D gene	V gene	J gene	CDR3 protein	CDR3 DNA
-	-	TRBV5-1	TRBJ2-2	CASSPRGSGANTGELFF	TGCGCCAGCAGCCCTCGGGGTAGCGGAGCGAACACCGGGGAGCTGTTTTTT
-	TRBD2	TRBV4-2	TRBJ2-2	CASSQDLAGAGELFF	TGTGCCAGCAGCCAAGATCTGGCGGGAGCCGGGGAGCTGTTTTTT
-	-	TRBV30	TRBJ1-1	CAWSPGGGTEAFF	TGTGCCTGGAGCCCCGGAGGGGGCACTGAAGCTTTCTTT
-	TRBD2	TRBV7-8	TRBJ2-1	CASSKGTSGSLYNEQFF	TGTGCCAGCAGCAAAGGGACTAGCGGGAGTCTATACAATGAGCAGTTCTTC
-	TRBD1	TRBV6-5	TRBJ2-1	CASSYVRGQGRNEQFF	TGTGCCAGCAGTTACGTTCGTGGACAGGGAAGGAATGAGCAGTTCTTC
-	TRBD1	TRBV5-4	TRBJ2-5	CASSPKPGQGRQETQYF	TGTGCCAGCAGTCCCAAACCGGGACAGGGGAGGCAAGAGACCCAGTACTTC
-	-	TRBV2	TRBJ1-2	CASSERQPFYGYTF	TGTGCCAGCAGTGAAAGACAGCCTTTCTATGGCTACACCTTC
-	-	TRBV7-3	TRBJ2-1	CASSLSLGQFF	TGTGCCAGCAGCTTAAGCCTCGGGCAGTTCTTC
-	TRBD1	TRBV5-8	TRBJ1-3	CASSPGQRNTIYF	TGTGCCAGCAGCCCGGGACAGAGAAACACCATATATTTT
once	-	TRBV2	TRBJ2-2	CASSARGPLSTGELFF	TGTGCCAGCAGCGCTCGAGGGCCTCTCTCCACCGGGGAGCTGTTTTTT
-	-	TRBV5-1	TRBJ1-1	CASTSQTGGSTEAFF	TGCGCCAGCACCTCTCAGACGGGAGGGAGCACTGAAGCTTTCTTT
-	-	TRBV6-5	TRBJ2-1	CASRPPGRTYNEQFF	TGTGCCAGCAGACCCCCGGGACGAACATACAATGAGCAGTTCTTC
-	-	TRBV2	TRBJ2-5	CASSEDRAGTGETQYF	TGTGCCAGCAGTGAAGATAGAGCTGGCACCGGGGAGACCCAGTACTTC
-	TRBD1	TRBV5-6	TRBJ1-2	CASTRTGGGYTF	TGTGCCAGCACCCGGACAGGGGGAGGCTACACCTTC
-	TRBD2	TRBV5-6	TRBJ2-3	CASITSGTRSTDTQYF	TGTGCCAGCATCACATCCGGGACTAGAAGCACAGATACGCAGTATTTT
-	TRBD1	TRBV4-3	TRBJ1-1	CASSQDPDRANIEAFF	TGCGCCAGCAGCCAAGATCCTGACAGGGCGAACATTGAAGCTTTCTTT
-	-	TRBV5-1	TRBJ1-1	CASSLLGGKNTEAFF	TGCGCCAGCAGCTTATTGGGGGGTAAGAACACTGAAGCTTTCTTT
-	-	TRBV7-2	TRBJ1-5	CASSPVQTGPYSNQPQHF	TGTGCCAGCAGCCCCGTCCAGACAGGCCCTTATAGCAATCAGCCCCAGCATTTT
-	-	TRBV28	TRBJ2-1	CASSLVGDLFATSSNEQFF	TGTGCCAGCAGTTTAGTAGGGGATTTGTTTGCTACCTCTTCCAATGAGCAGTTCTTC
few	-	TRBV5-4	TRBJ2-6	CASSLAANSGANVLTF	TGTGCCAGCAGCTTGGCGGCCAACTCTGGGGCCAACGTCCTGACTTTC
-	-	TRBV18	TRBJ2-5	CASSPGVGETQYF	TGTGCCAGCTCACCAGGGGTTGGAGAGACCCAGTACTTC